The 29 T cell receptor beta chains listed next were all sequenced from one sample in a study of cytomegalovirus exposure and HLA in healthy donors. PCR primers comprised 60 Vbeta and 13 Jbeta primers. Repertoires were generated with immunoSEQ multiplex PCR, while TCRdb's copy carries only in-frame clones and drops some. The data show 150,000 to 200,000 clones, around 80% seen once. The sample was PBMCs. These TCRs come from a human donor in good health.

The chain is built from TRBV4-3 and TRBJ1-1, with 8 bases lining up with TRBD1. Germline CDR1 is LGHNA and CDR2 is YSLEER. The V and J ends lost 6 bases and 7 bases, in that order; junction bases with no gene match: 1. This CDR3 comprises 11 residues. CDR3 amino acids: CASRGQGEAFF. CDR3 coding DNA: TGCGCCAGCAGAGGACAGGGTGAAGCTTTCTTT.

The chain recombines TRBV5-8 with TRBJ1-3, with a tentative D call TRBD1 (6 bases). Germline V CDR1 and CDR2: SGHTS, YDEGEE. With 4 bases removed from V and 5 bases from J, the gap between germline ends came to 16 bases. The CDR3 is 15 residues long. The DNA of the CDR3 is TGTGCCAGCAGCCCGTCTTGGGGGCAGCGAAACACCATATATTTT. Amino acids: CASSPSWGQRNTIYF.

The chain is built from TRBV6-6 and TRBJ2-3; TRBD2 aligns across 8 bases. V shed 10 bases and J 0 bases; nucleotides not matched to a gene: 12. The CDR3 covers 16 residues. Germline CDR1 is MNHNY and CDR2 is SVGAGI (reference sequence). In DNA form, the CDR3 reads TGTGCCACCCGACGGGGTAGCGGGGAGAGCACAGATACGCAGTATTTT. Protein product: CATRRGSGESTDTQYF.

Worth noting for this clone: The junction differs from germline at one of its ends, possibly a read error. The CDR3 region has the DNA TGTGCTAGCAGCTTAGAGGCGGGGGATACGCAGTATTTT. It specifies CASSLEAGDTQYF. This chain connects TRBV7-7 to TRBJ2-3; tentative D call: TRBD2 (6 bases). This CDR3 is 13 amino acids long. The germline gives CDR1 SSHAT, CDR2 FNYEAQ (reference sequence).

This clone was found once. This sequence joins TRBV7-9 and TRBJ2-7; D is ambiguous. The germline gives CDR1 SEHNR, CDR2 FQNEAQ (reference sequence). This CDR3 contains 12 residues. Trimming pared 1 base from V and 3 bases from J, leaving 4 bases between. CDR3 in amino acids: CASSLVGYEQYF. The CDR3 bases are TGTGCCAGCAGCTTAGTCGGCTACGAGCAGTACTTC.

This chain connects TRBV19 to TRBJ2-5; 8 bases are shared with TRBD1. The CDR3 runs to 12 residues. Germline CDR1 is LNHDA and CDR2 is SQIVND (reference sequence). After removal of 5 bases from V and 6 bases from J, the junction contained 2 bases not matched to a gene. The CDR3 region has the DNA TGTGCCAGTAGTTACAGGGGGAAGACCCAGTACTTC. Amino acids: CASSYRGKTQYF.

The chain carries TRBV5-4 and TRBJ1-5; TRBD1 agrees at 8 bases. V was pared by 3 bases and J by 1 base, with 3 bases of the junction left unmatched. Germline loops: CDR1 SGHNT, CDR2 YYREEE (reference sequence). The length of the CDR3 is 15 residues. The CDR3 sequence: CASSSGQGSNQPQHF. As DNA, the CDR3 is TGTGCCAGCAGCTCAGGACAGGGAAGCAATCAGCCCCAGCATTTT.

The DNA for the CDR3 is TGTGCCAGCAAGTGGGACCGGGACAGGGACAATGAGCAGTTCTTC. Its protein product is CASKWDRDRDNEQFF. The rearrangement uses TRBV2 and TRBJ2-1; TRBD1 agrees at 9 bases. Trimming at V came to 7 bases and at J to 5 bases, leaving 9 bases not matched to a gene. Germline V gives CDR1 SNHLY, CDR2 FYNNEI. CDR3 length: 15 amino acids.

The rearrangement uses TRBV6-1 and TRBJ1-2; TRBD1 aligns across 8 bases. The V segment lost 5 bases and the J segment 3 bases; nucleotides outside the gene matches: 5. The CDR3 has 14 residues. The germline gives CDR1 MNHNS, CDR2 SASEGT. CDR3 sequence (DNA): TGTGCCAGCAGTCCCGGGACAGGCTACTATGGCTACACCTTC. This sequence encodes CASSPGTGYYGYTF.

The genes are TRBV7-2 and TRBJ2-7; 10 bases fit TRBD1. CDR1 and CDR2 from the germline V gene are SGHTA and FQGNSA. The V gene end was trimmed by 6 bases and the J gene end by 6 bases; junction bases not matched to a gene: 8. The CDR3 extends over 14 amino acids. The CDR3 nucleotides read TGTGCCAGCAGGTCCGGGACAGGGGACCTCGAGCAGTACTTC. Translation gives CASRSGTGDLEQYF.

The genes are TRBV9 and TRBJ2-2, with 12 positions matching TRBD2. The germline CDR1 and CDR2 sequences are SGDLS and YYNGEE. V lost 0 bases, J lost 2 bases, and 8 bases stayed unmatched. CDR3 length: 19 residues. The CDR3 nucleotides are TGTGCCAGCAGCGTAGGTCCTAGCGGGGGGGGGCCAAACACCGGGGAGCTGTTTTTT. Translation gives CASSVGPSGGGPNTGELFF.

The V gene is TRBV7-9, the J gene TRBJ2-3; 7 bases map to TRBD1. The CDR3 is 15 residues long. V shed 1 base and J 1 base; nucleotides not matched to a gene: 2. Germline V CDR1 and CDR2: SEHNR, FQNEAQ (reference sequence). The CDR3 DNA reads TGTGCCAGCAGCTTAGGGACAGGCCGCACAGATACGCAGTATTTT. It translates to CASSLGTGRTDTQYF.

This sequence joins TRBV7-9 and TRBJ1-1; a weak D match, TRBD1 (6 bases). The CDR3 extends over 15 amino acids. Germline-derived CDR1 and CDR2 are SEHNR and FQNEAQ (reference sequence). Between the trimmed V and J ends, which lost 1 base and 1 base, there was a span of 10 bases. The CDR3, as DNA: TGTGCCAGCAGCTTAGGCCCGACAGGGAACACTGAAGCTTTCTTT. Its protein is CASSLGPTGNTEAFF.

The chain uses TRBV19 and TRBJ1-5; TRBD1 aligns across 9 bases. J gave up 7 bases and V 0 bases, and 7 bases lay outside the gene matches. CDR3 length equals 16 residues. Per the germline V gene, CDR1 is LNHDA and CDR2 is SQIVND (reference sequence). CDR3 protein: CASSIDPDRGGQPQHF. The CDR3 region has the DNA TGTGCCAGTAGTATAGATCCAGACAGGGGGGGCCAGCCCCAGCATTTT. Based on the CDR3 plus reference TRBV19 and TRBJ1-5, the full variable domain is DGGITQSPKYLFRKEGQNVTLSCEQNLNHDAMYWYRQDPGQGLRLIYYSQIVNDFQKGDIAEGYSVSREKKESFPLTVTSAQKNPTAFYLCASSIDPDRGGQPQHFGDGTRLSIL.

This clone was found a few times. V gene TRBV7-2 combines with J gene TRBJ2-4, with a possible D match to TRBD2 (5 bases). Germline CDR1 reads SGHTA; CDR2 reads FQGNSA. V lost 4 bases, J lost 8 bases, and 12 bases lay in between. The CDR3 length is 13 residues. As DNA, the CDR3 is TGTGCCAGCAGCTCCGGGGAGAGAGACATTCAGTACTTC. This encodes CASSSGERDIQYF. Combining the CDR3 with reference TRBV7-2 and TRBJ2-4 gives the whole variable domain GAGVSQSPSNKVTEKGKDVELRCDPISGHTALYWYRQSLGQGLEFLIYFQGNSAPDKSGLPSDRFSAERTGGSVSTLTIQRTQQEDSAVYLCASSSGERDIQYFGAGTRLSVL.

This clone occurred once. The chain links TRBV6-1 to TRBJ2-1; TRBD1 matches 9 bases. CDR1 MNHNS and CDR2 SASEGT come from the germline V gene. V lost 8 bases, J lost 6 bases, and 8 bases stayed unmatched. CDR3 length: 14 amino acids. CDR3 nucleotides: TGTGCCAGCGGAACCTGGACAGGGGCCAATGAGCAGTTCTTC. Protein: CASGTWTGANEQFF.

This clone showed up just a few times. The chain has TRBV6-6 and TRBJ1-5; D is ambiguous. The CDR3 covers 13 residues. Germline V gene data show CDR1 as MNHNY and CDR2 as SVGAGI (reference sequence). V shed 3 bases and J shed 4 bases, with 7 bases lying between them. Here the CDR3 reads CASSYGGNQPQHF. In DNA, the CDR3 is TGTGCCAGCAGTTATGGCGGGAATCAGCCCCAGCATTTT.

The chain joins TRBV15 to TRBJ1-5; D is perhaps TRBD1 (5 bases). The CDR3 has 17 residues. The V end was cut by 1 base, the J end by 4 bases, with 17 bases between. Germline CDR1 reads LNHNV; CDR2 reads YYDKDF (reference sequence). CDR3 amino acids: CATSRGPDSTSNQPQHF. The DNA of the CDR3 is TGTGCCACCAGCAGAGGTCCCGACAGCACCTCAAATCAGCCCCAGCATTTT.

V gene TRBV5-6 combines with J gene TRBJ1-1; maybe TRBD1 (6 bases). This CDR3 region has 16 residues. Germline values: CDR1 SGHDT, CDR2 YYEEEE. Deletions cut 5 bases from V and 2 bases from J, with 19 bases between. CDR3 region: CASSRVPTGTNTEAFF. The CDR3 nucleotides are TGTGCCAGCAGTCGTGTCCCAACAGGGACAAACACTGAAGCTTTCTTT.

This clone showed up just a few times. CDR3 nucleotide sequence: TGTGCCGGGGGGGATTTGACCGTGGGCAATCAGCCCCAGCATTTT. Translated: CAGGDLTVGNQPQHF. The chain uses TRBV19 and TRBJ1-5; D possibly corresponds to TRBD1 (5 bases). The V end was cut by 11 bases, the J end by 2 bases, with 19 bases between. CDR1 LNHDA and CDR2 SQIVND come from the germline V gene (reference sequence). The CDR3 covers 15 residues.

This chain uses TRBV27 with TRBJ1-2, with 8 bases identical to TRBD1. CDR3 size: 14 residues. V lost 5 bases to trimming and J lost 2 bases; unmatched junction nucleotides: 4. Germline values: CDR1 MNHEY, CDR2 SMNVEV (reference sequence). The CDR3 protein is CASSMRQGNYGYTF. CDR3 coding DNA: TGTGCCAGCAGTATGAGACAGGGGAACTATGGCTACACCTTC.

The V and J genes are TRBV5-6 and TRBJ2-2; 9 nucleotides align to TRBD1. This CDR3 is built from 16 residues. The germline CDR1 and CDR2 sequences are SGHDT and YYEEEE. V shed 4 bases and J 4 bases; nucleotides not matched to a gene: 8. The CDR3 nucleotides are TGTGCCAGCAGCCTTACAGGGGGCTTCGTCACCGGGGAGCTGTTTTTT. This gives the protein CASSLTGGFVTGELFF.

The chain is built from TRBV15 and TRBJ2-5, with TRBD2 matching 7 bases. The J segment lost 7 bases and the V segment lost 4 bases, leaving 9 bases of the junction unmatched. CDR1 is LNHNV, CDR2 YYDKDF, per germline (reference sequence). The CDR3 contains 14 residues. CDR3 nucleotides: TGTGCCACCAGCAAGAGATACGGCGGGGGGACCCAGTACTTC. Protein sequence: CATSKRYGGGTQYF.

V gene TRBV19 combines with J gene TRBJ2-1, with 8 positions matching TRBD1. The germline V gene has CDR1 LNHDA and CDR2 SQIVND (reference sequence). V was pared by 5 bases and J by 8 bases, with 5 bases of the junction left unmatched. The CDR3 consists of 13 residues. CDR3 protein: CASSVTGGDEQFF. As DNA, the CDR3 is TGTGCCAGTAGTGTAACAGGGGGAGATGAGCAGTTCTTC.

This chain links TRBV5-4 with TRBJ2-7; D call uncertain. CDR3 size: 18 residues. V was shortened by 4 bases and J by 3 bases, with 26 bases between the two germline ends. CDR1 is SGHNT and CDR2 is YYREEE in the germline V gene (reference sequence). CDR3 sequence reads: CASSPLRVSTVFDYEQYF. CDR3 coding DNA: TGTGCCAGCAGCCCCCTCCGGGTTAGTACGGTGTTCGACTACGAGCAGTACTTC.

The gene calls are TRBV7-8 and TRBJ1-1; 7 bases agree with TRBD1. CDR1 is SGHVS, CDR2 FQNEAQ, per germline. The CDR3 loop spans 16 amino acids. V was pared by 1 base and J by 7 bases, with 12 bases of the junction left unmatched. CDR3 DNA: TGTGCCAGCAGCTTAGGGGAACTAACGGGACAGCTTGAAGCTTTCTTT. It yields the protein CASSLGELTGQLEAFF.

V is TRBV7-7 and J is TRBJ1-1; no reliable D call. V shed 4 bases and J shed 1 base, with 7 bases lying between them. The CDR3 is 13 residues long. Germline values: CDR1 SSHAT, CDR2 FNYEAQ (reference sequence). The CDR3 sequence: CASSYDKNTEAFF. Here the CDR3 DNA reads TGTGCCAGCAGCTACGACAAGAACACTGAAGCTTTCTTT. The full variable domain, with the rest looked up from reference TRBV7-7 and TRBJ1-1, is GAGVSQSPRYKVTKRGQDVTLRCDPISSHATLYWYQQALGQGPEFLTYFNYEAQPDKSGLPSDRFSAERPEGSISTLTIQRTEQRDSAMYRCASSYDKNTEAFFGQGTRLTVV.

The V and J genes are TRBV5-1 and TRBJ2-7; TRBD2 matches at 12 bases. Losses at the gene ends were 0 bases for V and 3 bases for J; bases not matched to a gene: 1. The CDR3 is 15 amino acids. Germline CDR1 SGHRS, CDR2 YFSETQ. In DNA form, the CDR3 reads TGCGCCAGCAGCTTGGGACTAGCGGGGGACTACGAGCAGTACTTC. Translating gives CASSLGLAGDYEQYF.

In DNA form, the CDR3 reads TGTGCTAGTGGCGGGGAGAACACTGAAGCTTTCTTT. This encodes CASGGENTEAFF. The rearrangement joins TRBV12-5 to TRBJ1-1; D is undetermined. The CDR3 loop spans 12 amino acids. Germline values: CDR1 LGHNT, CDR2 FRNRAP. Trimming shortened V by 6 bases and J by 1 base, and 6 bases separated the two germline ends.